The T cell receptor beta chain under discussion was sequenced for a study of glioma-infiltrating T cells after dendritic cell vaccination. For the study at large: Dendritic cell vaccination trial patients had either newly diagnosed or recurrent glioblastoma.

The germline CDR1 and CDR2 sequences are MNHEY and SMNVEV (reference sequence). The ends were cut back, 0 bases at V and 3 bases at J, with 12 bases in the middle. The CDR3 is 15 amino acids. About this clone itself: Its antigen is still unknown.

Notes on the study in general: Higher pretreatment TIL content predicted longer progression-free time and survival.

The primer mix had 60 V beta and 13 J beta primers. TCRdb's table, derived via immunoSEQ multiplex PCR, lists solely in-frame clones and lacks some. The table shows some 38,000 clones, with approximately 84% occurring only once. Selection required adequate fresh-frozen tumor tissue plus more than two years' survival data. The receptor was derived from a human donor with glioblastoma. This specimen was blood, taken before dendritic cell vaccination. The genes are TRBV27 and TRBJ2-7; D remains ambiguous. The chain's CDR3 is CASSLSTGPGYEQYF. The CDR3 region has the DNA TGTGCCAGCAGTTTATCGACGGGTCCGGGCTACGAGCAGTACTTC.